This TCR beta chain was sequenced for a study of blood T cell repertoires in COVID-19. Which cohort a participant joined came from the clinical history participants gave. The table came from immunoSEQ multiplex PCR; TCRdb's copy has only in-frame clones and leaves some out. The sample records roughly 330,000 clones, 87% being singletons. In germline, CDR1 is MNHEY, CDR2 SVGAGI. Trimming at V came to 0 bases and at J to 8 bases, leaving 6 bases not matched to a gene. This CDR3 is built from 15 residues. Input material: PBMCs or T cells enriched from blood (not recorded which). The clonotype originates from a woman aged 25 to 39 who had recovered from COVID-19. This chain uses TRBV6-5 with TRBJ1-4; TRBD1 matches at 7 bases. The CDR3 region is CASSYSSGGLEKLFF. The CDR3, as DNA: TGTGCCAGCAGTTACTCATCAGGGGGTCTGGAAAAACTGTTTTTT.